These T cell receptor beta chains were read from a single sample in a study of shared clonotypes between healthy human individuals. The repertoire was sequenced with immunoSEQ multiplex PCR; TCRdb's copy has only in-frame clones and lacks some. The sample has fewer than 400,000 clones; about 74% are singletons. The sample consisted of memory CD4+ T cells sorted from blood. Every receptor here comes from a man aged 25 to 45 in good health. CDR3s include the opening cysteine and the closing phenylalanine or tryptophan. A D gene is named only where the DNA matches it firmly. Expanded clones are given a class, and other clones once, few, many or no size at all.

CASSPAGVGTNNEQFF	TRBJ2-1	TRBV4-2	few	TRBD2
CASRLDRETEAFF	TRBJ1-1	TRBV27	NA	TRBD1
CASRAGDGYTF	TRBJ1-2	TRBV6-5	NA	NA
CASSSAKDRVTDTQYF	TRBJ2-3	TRBV5-4	NA	TRBD1
CASARQPGPRRGYTF	TRBJ1-2	TRBV21-1	NA	NA
CAISESQGYGQPQHF	TRBJ1-5	TRBV10-3	NA	NA
CASSETRAGDSYNEQFF	TRBJ2-1	TRBV10-2	NA	TRBD2
CASSGGQGYWSQYF	TRBJ2-3	TRBV28	few	TRBD1
CASSQGAYEQYF	TRBJ2-7	TRBV7-2	NA	NA
CASSQFSGLGDGYTF	TRBJ1-2	TRBV9	NA	NA
CASSSGTDNYGYTF	TRBJ1-2	TRBV28	few	TRBD1
CASSLATGGEGYTF	TRBJ1-2	TRBV7-8	NA	TRBD1
CASSLDGTSGDTQYF	TRBJ2-3	TRBV7-9	NA	TRBD2
CASSYGTGGYNEQFF	TRBJ2-1	TRBV6-5	NA	TRBD1
CASSLSSLAGVNEQFF	TRBJ2-1	TRBV5-1	few	TRBD2
CASSPGSAGGYGYTF	TRBJ1-2	TRBV28	once	NA
CASSLAFALHEQFF	TRBJ2-1	TRBV7-2	NA	NA
CASSGGGTFREQFF	TRBJ2-1	TRBV18	NA	NA
CASSQIPGPNEKLFF	TRBJ1-4	TRBV9	NA	NA
CASSLGLADTYEQYF	TRBJ2-7	TRBV5-4	NA	TRBD2
CASSSRTGEAGELFF	TRBJ2-2	TRBV11-2	NA	NA
CASSQDRQANYGYTF	TRBJ1-2	TRBV10-2	NA	TRBD1
CASSSYRPSYNEQFF	TRBJ2-1	TRBV5-1	NA	NA
CASSSSGTGISEQYF	TRBJ2-7	TRBV28	once	TRBD1
CASSLKQQANYGYTF	TRBJ1-2	TRBV7-8	NA	NA
CASSSSQPGQGRRSGYTF	TRBJ1-2	TRBV4-1	NA	TRBD1
CASSVGSGMEADTQYF	TRBJ2-3	TRBV9	NA	NA
CASSPLEGNQPQHF	TRBJ1-5	TRBV18	NA	NA
CATSSGQGGETQYF	TRBJ2-5	TRBV15	NA	TRBD1
CASSQRARRFTDTQYF	TRBJ2-3	TRBV27	NA	NA
CASSGGTATSSYNEQFF	TRBJ2-1	TRBV2	NA	TRBD1
CASSSWTARNTIYF	TRBJ1-3	TRBV5-6	NA	NA
CASSTNRDRANEQFF	TRBJ2-1	TRBV19	NA	TRBD1
CASSLVGGSAFF	TRBJ1-1	TRBV7-9	NA	NA
CASTETGGNTEAFF	TRBJ1-1	TRBV6-5	NA	TRBD1
CSADRASETQYF	TRBJ2-5	TRBV29-1	NA	TRBD1
CASTGNRAVDYNEQFF	TRBJ2-1	TRBV7-9	NA	NA